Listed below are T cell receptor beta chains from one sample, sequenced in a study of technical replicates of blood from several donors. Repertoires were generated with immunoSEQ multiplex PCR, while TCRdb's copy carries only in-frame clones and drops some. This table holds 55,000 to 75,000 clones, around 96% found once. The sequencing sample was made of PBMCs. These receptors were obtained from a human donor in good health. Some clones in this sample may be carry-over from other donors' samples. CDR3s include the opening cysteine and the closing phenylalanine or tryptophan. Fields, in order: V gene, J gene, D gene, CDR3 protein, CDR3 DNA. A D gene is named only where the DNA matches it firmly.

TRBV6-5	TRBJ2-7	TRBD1	CASSYPRDRGSYEQYF	TGTGCCAGCAGTTACCCCCGGGACAGGGGGTCCTACGAGCAGTACTTC
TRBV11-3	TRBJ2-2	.	CASRDRFTGELFF	TGTGCCAGCAGGGACAGATTTACCGGGGAGCTGTTTTTT
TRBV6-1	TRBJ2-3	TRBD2	CASSGSIAGGTDTQYF	TGTGCCAGCAGTGGCAGTATAGCGGGAGGTACAGATACGCAGTATTTT
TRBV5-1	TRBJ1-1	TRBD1	CASSSPGTGGGYTEAFF	TGCGCCAGCAGCTCTCCCGGGACAGGGGGTGGGTACACTGAAGCTTTCTTT
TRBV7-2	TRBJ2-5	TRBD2	CASSLVAGFIETQYF	TGTGCCAGCAGCTTAGTAGCGGGATTTATAGAGACCCAGTACTTC
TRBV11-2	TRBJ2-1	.	CASSPALSMSFF	TGTGCCAGCAGCCCCGCCCTTAGTATGTCGTTCTTC
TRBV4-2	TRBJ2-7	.	CASSQVGEEQYF	TGTGCCAGCAGCCAGGTCGGGGAAGAGCAGTACTTC
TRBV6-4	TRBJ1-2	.	CASRQMDSPYYGYTF	TGTGCCAGCAGACAAATGGACAGCCCCTACTATGGCTACACCTTC
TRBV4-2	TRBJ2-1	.	CASSQGEGVVEQFF	TGTGCCAGCAGCCAAGGGGAGGGGGTGGTTGAGCAGTTCTTC
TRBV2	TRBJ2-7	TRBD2	CASSTSGRAEEQYF	TGTGCCAGCAGCACTAGCGGGAGGGCGGAGGAGCAGTACTTC
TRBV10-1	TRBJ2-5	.	CATPDKAQETQYF	TGCGCCACCCCAGACAAAGCACAAGAGACCCAGTACTTC
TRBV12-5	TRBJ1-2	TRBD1	CASGGTGTRYGYTF	TGTGCTAGTGGGGGGACAGGGACGCGCTATGGCTACACCTTC
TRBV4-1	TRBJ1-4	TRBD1	CASSAPAYRGNFMLFF	TGCGCCAGCAGCGCGCCAGCCTACAGGGGGAATTTCATGTTGTTTTTT
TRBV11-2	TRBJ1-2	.	CASSLGGFYGYTF	TGTGCCAGCAGCTTAGGAGGGTTCTATGGCTACACCTTC
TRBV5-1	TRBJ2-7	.	CASRIQTSSYEQYF	TGCGCCAGCAGAATACAGACTAGCTCCTACGAGCAGTACTTC
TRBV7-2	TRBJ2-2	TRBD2	CASRVGGAGELFF	TGTGCCAGCCGCGTGGGAGGGGCCGGGGAGCTGTTTTTT
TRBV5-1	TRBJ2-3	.	CASSLVGVADTQYF	TGCGCCAGCAGCTTGGTCGGGGTGGCAGATACGCAGTATTTT
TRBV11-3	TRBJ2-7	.	CASSLRGLSEQYF	TGTGCCAGCAGCTTACGTGGCCTCAGCGAGCAGTACTTC